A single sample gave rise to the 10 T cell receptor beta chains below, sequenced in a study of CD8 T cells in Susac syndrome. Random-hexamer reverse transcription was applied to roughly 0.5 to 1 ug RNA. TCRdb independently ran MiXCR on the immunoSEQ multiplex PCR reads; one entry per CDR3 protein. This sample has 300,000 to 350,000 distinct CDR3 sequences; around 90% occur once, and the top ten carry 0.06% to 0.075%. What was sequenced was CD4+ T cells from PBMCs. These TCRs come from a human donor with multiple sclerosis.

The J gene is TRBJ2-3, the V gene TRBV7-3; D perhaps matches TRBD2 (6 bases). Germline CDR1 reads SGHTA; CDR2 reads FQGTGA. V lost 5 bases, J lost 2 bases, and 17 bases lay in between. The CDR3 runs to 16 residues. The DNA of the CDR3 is TGTGCCAGCAGCCCTAATCCCCGGGGGAACACAGATACGCAGTATTTT. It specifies CASSPNPRGNTDTQYF.

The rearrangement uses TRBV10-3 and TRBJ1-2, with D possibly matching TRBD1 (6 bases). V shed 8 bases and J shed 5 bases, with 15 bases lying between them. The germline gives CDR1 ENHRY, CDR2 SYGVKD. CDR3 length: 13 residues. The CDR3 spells CAIGKAGEYGYTF. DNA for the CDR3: TGTGCCATCGGGAAGGCAGGGGAATATGGCTACACCTTC.

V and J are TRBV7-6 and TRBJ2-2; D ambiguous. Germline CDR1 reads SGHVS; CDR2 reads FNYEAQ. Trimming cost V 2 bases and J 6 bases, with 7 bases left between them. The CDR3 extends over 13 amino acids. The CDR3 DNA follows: TGTGCCAGCAGCTTATCTATGGCCGGGGAGCTGTTTTTT. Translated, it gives CASSLSMAGELFF.

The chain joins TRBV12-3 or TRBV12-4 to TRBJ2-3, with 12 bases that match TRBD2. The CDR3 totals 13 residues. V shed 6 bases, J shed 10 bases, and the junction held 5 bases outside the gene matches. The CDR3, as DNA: TGTGCCAGCAGGAAGACTAGCGGGGGATCGCAGTATTTT. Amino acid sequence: CASRKTSGGSQYF.

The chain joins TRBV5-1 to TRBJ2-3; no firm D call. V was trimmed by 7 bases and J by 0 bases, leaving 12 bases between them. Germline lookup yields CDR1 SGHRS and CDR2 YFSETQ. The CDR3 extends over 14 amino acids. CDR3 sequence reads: CASADGSSTDTQYF. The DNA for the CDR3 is TGCGCCAGCGCCGACGGCTCTAGCACAGATACGCAGTATTTT.

The CDR3 sequence: CASSANPGARETQYF. The CDR3 region has the DNA TGTGCCAGCAGTGCCAACCCAGGGGCACGGGAGACCCAGTACTTC. The chain links TRBV6-1 to TRBJ2-5, with D possibly being TRBD1 (6 bases). Germline V gene data show CDR1 as MNHNS and CDR2 as SASEGT. The CDR3 runs to 15 residues. Deletions cut 4 bases from V and 5 bases from J, with 17 bases between.

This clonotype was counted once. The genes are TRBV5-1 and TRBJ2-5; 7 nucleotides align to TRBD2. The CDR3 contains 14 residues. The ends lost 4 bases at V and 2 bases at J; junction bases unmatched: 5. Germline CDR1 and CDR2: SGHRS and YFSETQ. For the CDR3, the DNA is TGCGCCAGCAGCAATGGAGCGGGGCAAGAGACCCAGTACTTC. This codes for CASSNGAGQETQYF.

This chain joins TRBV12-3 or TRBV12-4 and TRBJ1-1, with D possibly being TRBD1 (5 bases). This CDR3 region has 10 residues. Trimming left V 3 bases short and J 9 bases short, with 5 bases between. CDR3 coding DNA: TGTGCCAGCAGTTTGGGGCAAGCTTTCTTT. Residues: CASSLGQAFF.

For the CDR3, the DNA is TGTGCCTGGAGCGTCGGGGCGGCAGATACGCAGTATTTT. Its translation: CAWSVGAADTQYF. The chain couples TRBV30 to TRBJ2-3, with D possibly called TRBD1 or TRBD2 (5 bases each). This CDR3 has 13 residues. V was pared by 3 bases and J by 4 bases, with 11 bases between. Germline V gene data show CDR1 as GTSNPN and CDR2 as SVGIG (reference sequence).

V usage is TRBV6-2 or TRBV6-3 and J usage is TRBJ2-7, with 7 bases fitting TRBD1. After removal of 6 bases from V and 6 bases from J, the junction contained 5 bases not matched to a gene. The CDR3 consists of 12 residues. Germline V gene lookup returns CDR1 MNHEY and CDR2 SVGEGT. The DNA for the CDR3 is TGTGCCAGCAGCAGGACAGGAGCCGAGCAGTACTTC. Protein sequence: CASSRTGAEQYF.